This TCR beta chain comes out of a study of shared clonotypes between healthy human individuals. On the study more broadly: Every donor yielded three CD4 naive, three CD4 memory, two CD8 naive and one CD8 memory plate.

The CDR3 has 14 residues. Per germline, CDR1 SNHLY and CDR2 FYNNEI. V was shortened by 7 bases and J by 7 bases, with 19 bases between the two germline ends. The data were produced by immunoSEQ multiplex PCR, yet TCRdb's version contains in-frame clones alone and is incomplete. Of under 1,100,000 clones listed, roughly 75% are singletons. Material for sequencing was memory CD4+ T cells sorted from blood. Described subset: CD45RA-negative fraction. This TCR came from a man between 18 and 29 years old in good health. V and J are TRBV2 and TRBJ1-2, with unresolved D. CDR3 sequence reads: CASIPTDRSAGYTF. In nucleotides, the CDR3 is TGTGCCAGCATCCCGACTGACCGTTCGGCTGGCTACACCTTC.